The present T cell receptor beta chain was sequenced within a study of cytomegalovirus exposure and HLA in healthy donors. Study findings and constraints: Roughly even sequencing depth across donors was the assumption behind the presence/absence analyses. The study labeled 150 or so TCR beta chains cytomegalovirus-associated. A highly shared variant cluster was judged a likely technical artifact.

This clone has a single count. Its target is unknown. PCR was performed using 60 Vbeta and 13 Jbeta primers. Here immunoSEQ multiplex PCR was the method, and the copy in TCRdb shows in-frame clones only, minus some. This sample carries approximately 190,000 clones, 84% of them seen once, and the ten largest clones take approximately 2.9%. The V gene's germline CDR1 is SGDLS and CDR2 YYNGEE. Losses at the gene ends were 6 bases for V and 7 bases for J; bases not matched to a gene: 14. The CDR3 has 16 residues. Source material: PBMCs. The gene calls are TRBV9 and TRBJ2-2; 8 bases align to TRBD2. This sequence originates from a woman aged 45-65 years in good health and CMV-seropositive. CDR3 nucleotide sequence: TGTGCCAGCACCCAGAACTCGGGGGGGCGAGGCGGGGAGCTGTTTTTT. This gives the protein CASTQNSGGRGGELFF.